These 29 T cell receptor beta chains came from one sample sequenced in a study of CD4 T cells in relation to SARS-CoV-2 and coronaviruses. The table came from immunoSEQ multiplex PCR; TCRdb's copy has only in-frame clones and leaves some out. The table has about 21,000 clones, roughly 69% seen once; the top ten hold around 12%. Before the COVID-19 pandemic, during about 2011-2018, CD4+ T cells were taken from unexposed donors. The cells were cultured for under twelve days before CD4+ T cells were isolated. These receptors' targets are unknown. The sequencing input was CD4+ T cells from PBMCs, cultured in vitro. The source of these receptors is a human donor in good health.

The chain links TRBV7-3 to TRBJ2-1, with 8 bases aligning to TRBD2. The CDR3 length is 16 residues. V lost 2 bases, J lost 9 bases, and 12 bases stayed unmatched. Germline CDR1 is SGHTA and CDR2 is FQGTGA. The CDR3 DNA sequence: TGTGCCAGCAGCTTATTAACCAGCGGGAGTATGGGTGAGCAGTTCTTC. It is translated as CASSLLTSGSMGEQFF. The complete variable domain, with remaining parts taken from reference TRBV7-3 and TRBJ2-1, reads GAGVSQTPSNKVTEKGKYVELRCDPISGHTALYWYRQSLGQGPEFLIYFQGTGAADDSGLPNDRFFAVRPEGSVSTLKIQRTERGDSAVYLCASSLLTSGSMGEQFFGPGTRLTVL.

CDR3 coding DNA: TGCGCCAGCAGCAGGACAGGGGATTCGGCAGATACGCAGTATTTT. Translated, it gives CASSRTGDSADTQYF. V and J are TRBV5-1 and TRBJ2-3; the match to TRBD1 covers 9 bases. The V segment lost 4 bases and the J segment 4 bases; nucleotides outside the gene matches: 7. Germline V gene lookup returns CDR1 SGHRS and CDR2 YFSETQ. This CDR3 is 15 amino acids long.

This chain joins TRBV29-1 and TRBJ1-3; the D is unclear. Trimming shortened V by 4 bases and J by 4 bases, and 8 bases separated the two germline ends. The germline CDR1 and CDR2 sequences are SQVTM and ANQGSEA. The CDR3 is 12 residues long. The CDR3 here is CSVVGVGNTIYF. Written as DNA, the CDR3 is TGCAGCGTTGTCGGCGTCGGAAACACCATATATTTT.

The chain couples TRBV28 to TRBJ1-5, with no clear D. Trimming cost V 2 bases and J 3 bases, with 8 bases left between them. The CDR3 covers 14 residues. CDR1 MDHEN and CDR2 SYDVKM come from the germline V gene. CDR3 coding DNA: TGTGCCAGCAGTTTAGAGGCAGTCAATCAGCCCCAGCATTTT. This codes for CASSLEAVNQPQHF.

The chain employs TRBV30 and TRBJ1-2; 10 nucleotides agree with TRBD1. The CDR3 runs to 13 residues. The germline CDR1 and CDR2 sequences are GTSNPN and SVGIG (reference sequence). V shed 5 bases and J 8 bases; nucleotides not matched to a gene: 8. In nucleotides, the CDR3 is TGTGCCTGGGGCGGGACAGGGGATTTAGGCTACACCTTC. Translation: CAWGGTGDLGYTF.

CDR3 nucleotides: TGTGCCAGCAGACCGACCGCCCGCGAGACCCAGTACTTC. Protein sequence: CASRPTARETQYF. J is TRBJ2-5 and V is TRBV27; no definite D call. V lost 6 bases and J lost 5, with 13 bases in between. The CDR3 length is 13 residues. Germline lookup yields CDR1 MNHEY and CDR2 SMNVEV (reference sequence).

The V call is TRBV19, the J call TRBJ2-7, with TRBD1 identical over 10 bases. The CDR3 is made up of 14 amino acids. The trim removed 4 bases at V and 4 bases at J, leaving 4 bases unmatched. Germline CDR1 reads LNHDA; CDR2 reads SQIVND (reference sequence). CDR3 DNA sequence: TGTGCCAGTAGTAAGGGACAGGGGTCATACGAGCAGTACTTC. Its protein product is CASSKGQGSYEQYF.

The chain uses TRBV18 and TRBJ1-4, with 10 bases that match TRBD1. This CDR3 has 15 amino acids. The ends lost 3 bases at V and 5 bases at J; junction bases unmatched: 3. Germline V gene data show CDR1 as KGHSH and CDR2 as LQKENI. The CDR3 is CASSPGQGWNEKLFF. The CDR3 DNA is TGTGCCAGCTCACCGGGACAGGGGTGGAATGAAAAACTGTTTTTT.

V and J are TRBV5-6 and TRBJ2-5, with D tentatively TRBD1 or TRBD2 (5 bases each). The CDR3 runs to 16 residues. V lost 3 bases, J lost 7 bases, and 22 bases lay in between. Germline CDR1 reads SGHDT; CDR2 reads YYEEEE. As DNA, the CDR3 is TGTGCCAGCAGCTCTCCGGGACCTGGTATTTTGGGGACCCAGTACTTC. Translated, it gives CASSSPGPGILGTQYF. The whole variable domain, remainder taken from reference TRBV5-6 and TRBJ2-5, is DAGVTQSPTHLIKTRGQQVTLRCSPKSGHDTVSWYQQALGQGPQFIFQYYEEEERQRGNFPDRFSGHQFPNYSSELNVNALLLGDSALYLCASSSPGPGILGTQYFGPGTRLLVL.

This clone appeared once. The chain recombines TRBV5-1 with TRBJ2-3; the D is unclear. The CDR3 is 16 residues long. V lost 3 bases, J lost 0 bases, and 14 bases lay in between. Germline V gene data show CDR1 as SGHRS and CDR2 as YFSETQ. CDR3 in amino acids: CASSSSGSTSTDTQYF. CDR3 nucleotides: TGCGCCAGCAGCTCATCCGGCTCTACTAGCACAGATACGCAGTATTTT.

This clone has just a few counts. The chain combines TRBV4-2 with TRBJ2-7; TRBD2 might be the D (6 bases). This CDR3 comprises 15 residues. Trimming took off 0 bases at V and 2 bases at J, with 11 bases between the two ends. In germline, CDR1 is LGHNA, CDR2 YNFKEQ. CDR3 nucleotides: TGTGCCAGCAGCCAAGATGCTAGCGCTCCCTACGAGCAGTACTTC. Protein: CASSQDASAPYEQYF.

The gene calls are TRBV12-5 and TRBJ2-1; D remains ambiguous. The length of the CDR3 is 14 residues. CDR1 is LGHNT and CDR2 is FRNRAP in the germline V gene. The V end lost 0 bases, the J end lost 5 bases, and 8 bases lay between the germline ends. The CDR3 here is CASGLVLVHNEQFF. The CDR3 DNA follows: TGTGCTAGTGGTTTGGTATTGGTCCACAATGAGCAGTTCTTC.

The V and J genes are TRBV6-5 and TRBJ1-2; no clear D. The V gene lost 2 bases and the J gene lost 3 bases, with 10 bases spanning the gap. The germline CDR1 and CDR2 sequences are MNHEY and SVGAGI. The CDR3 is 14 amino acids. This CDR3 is CASSYARNDYGYTF. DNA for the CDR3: TGTGCCAGCAGTTACGCCCGTAACGACTATGGCTACACCTTC.

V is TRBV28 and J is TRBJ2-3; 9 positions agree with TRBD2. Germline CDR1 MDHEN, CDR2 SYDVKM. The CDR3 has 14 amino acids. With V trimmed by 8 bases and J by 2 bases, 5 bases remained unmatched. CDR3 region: CASLAGGLTDTQYF. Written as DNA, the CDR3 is TGTGCCAGCCTCGCGGGAGGGCTCACAGATACGCAGTATTTT.

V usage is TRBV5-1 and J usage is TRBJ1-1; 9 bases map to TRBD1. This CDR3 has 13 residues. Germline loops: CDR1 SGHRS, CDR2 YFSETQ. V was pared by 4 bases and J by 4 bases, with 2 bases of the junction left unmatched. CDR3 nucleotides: TGCGCCAGCAGCCCGGGACAGGGCACTGAAGCTTTCTTT. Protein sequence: CASSPGQGTEAFF.

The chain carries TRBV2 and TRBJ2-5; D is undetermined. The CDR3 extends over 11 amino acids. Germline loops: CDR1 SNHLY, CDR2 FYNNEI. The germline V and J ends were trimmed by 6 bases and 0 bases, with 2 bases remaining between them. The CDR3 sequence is CASSNQETQYF. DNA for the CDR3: TGTGCCAGCAGCAACCAAGAGACCCAGTACTTC.

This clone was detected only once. The CDR3 region is CASRGQLNTEAFF. CDR3 coding DNA: TGTGCCAGCAGAGGACAGTTAAACACTGAAGCTTTCTTT. The V call is TRBV12-3 or TRBV12-4, the J call TRBJ1-1, with D possibly being TRBD1 (6 bases). V gave up 6 bases and J gave up 2 bases, with 10 bases separating them. This CDR3 contains 13 residues.

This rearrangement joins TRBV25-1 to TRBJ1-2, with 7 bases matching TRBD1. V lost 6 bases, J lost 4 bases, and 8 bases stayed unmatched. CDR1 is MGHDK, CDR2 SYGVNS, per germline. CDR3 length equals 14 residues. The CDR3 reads CASSREGAAYGYTF. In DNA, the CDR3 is TGTGCCAGCAGCCGGGAGGGGGCGGCCTATGGCTACACCTTC.

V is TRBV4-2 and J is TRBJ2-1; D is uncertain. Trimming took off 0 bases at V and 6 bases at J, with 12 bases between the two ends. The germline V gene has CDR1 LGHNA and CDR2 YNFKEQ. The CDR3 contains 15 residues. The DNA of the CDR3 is TGTGCCAGCAGCCAAGATCGGTTAGCAGGCAATGAGCAGTTCTTC. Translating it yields CASSQDRLAGNEQFF.

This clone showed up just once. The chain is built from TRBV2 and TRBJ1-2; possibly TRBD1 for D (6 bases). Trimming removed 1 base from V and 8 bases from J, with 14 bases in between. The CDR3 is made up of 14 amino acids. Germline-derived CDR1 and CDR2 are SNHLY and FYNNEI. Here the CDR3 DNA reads TGTGCCAGCAGTGAAGTGGGGGCGGTTGAAGGCTACACCTTC. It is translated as CASSEVGAVEGYTF.

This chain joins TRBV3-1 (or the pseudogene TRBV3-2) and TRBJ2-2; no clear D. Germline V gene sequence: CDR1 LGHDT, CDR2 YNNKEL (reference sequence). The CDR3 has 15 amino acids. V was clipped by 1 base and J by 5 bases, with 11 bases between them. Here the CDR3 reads CASSQGAGWTGELFF. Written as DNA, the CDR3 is TGTGCCAGCAGCCAAGGGGCAGGTTGGACCGGGGAGCTGTTTTTT.

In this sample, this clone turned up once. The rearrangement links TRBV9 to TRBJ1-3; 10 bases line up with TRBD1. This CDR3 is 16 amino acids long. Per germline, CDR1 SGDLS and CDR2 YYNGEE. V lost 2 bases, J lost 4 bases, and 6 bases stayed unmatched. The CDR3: CASSVPKTGGGNTIYF. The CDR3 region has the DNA TGTGCCAGCAGCGTCCCAAAGACAGGGGGCGGAAACACCATATATTTT.

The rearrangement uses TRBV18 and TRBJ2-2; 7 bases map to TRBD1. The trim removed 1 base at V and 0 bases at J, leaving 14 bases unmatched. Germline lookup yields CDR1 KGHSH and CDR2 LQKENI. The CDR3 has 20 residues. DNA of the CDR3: TGTGCCAGCTCACCACTTCCGGGGTTGGGACAGAGTACGAACACCGGGGAGCTGTTTTTT. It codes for CASSPLPGLGQSTNTGELFF.

CDR3 nucleotides: TGCGCCAGCACTCCCACAGGGGGCGCGACTTACGAGCAGTACTTC. Residues: CASTPTGGATYEQYF. V and J are TRBV5-1 and TRBJ2-7; 9 bases fit TRBD1. In germline, CDR1 is SGHRS, CDR2 YFSETQ. This CDR3 contains 15 residues. V was pared by 6 bases and J by 4 bases, with 11 bases of the junction left unmatched.

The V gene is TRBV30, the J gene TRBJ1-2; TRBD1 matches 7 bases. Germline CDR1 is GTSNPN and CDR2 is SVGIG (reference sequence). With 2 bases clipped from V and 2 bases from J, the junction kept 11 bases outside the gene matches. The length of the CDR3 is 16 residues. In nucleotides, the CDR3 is TGTGCCTGGAGTACCTACTCTGAACAGGGGAACTATGGCTACACCTTC. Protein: CAWSTYSEQGNYGYTF.

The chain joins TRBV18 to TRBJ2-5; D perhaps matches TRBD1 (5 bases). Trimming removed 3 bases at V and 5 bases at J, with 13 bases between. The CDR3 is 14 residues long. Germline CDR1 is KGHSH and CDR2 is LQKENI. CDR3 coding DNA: TGTGCCAGCTCACCCAGGGTAGCTCCGGAGACCCAGTACTTC. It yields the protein CASSPRVAPETQYF.

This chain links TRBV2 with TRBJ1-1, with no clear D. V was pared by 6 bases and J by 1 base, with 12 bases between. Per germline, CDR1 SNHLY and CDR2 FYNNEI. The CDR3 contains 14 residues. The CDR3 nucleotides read TGTGCCAGCAGGCCGACACGGACGAACACTGAAGCTTTCTTT. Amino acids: CASRPTRTNTEAFF.

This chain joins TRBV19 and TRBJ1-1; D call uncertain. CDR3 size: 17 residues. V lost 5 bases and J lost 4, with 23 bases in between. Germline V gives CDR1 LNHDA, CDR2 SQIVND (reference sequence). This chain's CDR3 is CASSLNSGRGVSTEAFF. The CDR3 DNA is TGTGCCAGTAGTCTAAACTCCGGGAGAGGAGTAAGCACTGAAGCTTTCTTT.

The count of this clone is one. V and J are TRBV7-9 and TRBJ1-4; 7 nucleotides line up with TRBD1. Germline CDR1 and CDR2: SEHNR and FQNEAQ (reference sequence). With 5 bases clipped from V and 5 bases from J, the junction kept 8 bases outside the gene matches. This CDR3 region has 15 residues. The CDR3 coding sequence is TGTGCCAGCAGCCCCGGGACAGCTCCAAATGAAAAACTGTTTTTT. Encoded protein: CASSPGTAPNEKLFF. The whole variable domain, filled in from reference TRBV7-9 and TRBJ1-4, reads DTGVSQNPRHKITKRGQNVTFRCDPISEHNRLYWYRQTLGQGPEFLTYFQNEAQLEKSRLLSDRFSAERPKGSFSTLEIQRTEQGDSAMYLCASSPGTAPNEKLFFGSGTQLSVL.